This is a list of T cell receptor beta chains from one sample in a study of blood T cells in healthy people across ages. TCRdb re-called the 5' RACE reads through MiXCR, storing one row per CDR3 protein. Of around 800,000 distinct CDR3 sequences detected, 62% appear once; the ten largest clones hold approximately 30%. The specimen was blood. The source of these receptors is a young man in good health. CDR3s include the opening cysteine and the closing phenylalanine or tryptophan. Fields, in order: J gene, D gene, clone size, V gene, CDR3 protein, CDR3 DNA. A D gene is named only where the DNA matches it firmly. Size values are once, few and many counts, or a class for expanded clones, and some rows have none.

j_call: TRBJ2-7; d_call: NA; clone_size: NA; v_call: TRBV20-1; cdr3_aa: CSASRAQPYEQYF; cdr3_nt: TGCAGTGCTAGTCGTGCTCAACCCTACGAGCAGTACTTC
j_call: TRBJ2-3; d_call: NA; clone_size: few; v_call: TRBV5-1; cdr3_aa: CASSLNANPGTDTQYF; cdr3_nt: TGCGCCAGCAGCCTTAACGCCAACCCTGGCACAGATACGCAGTATTTT
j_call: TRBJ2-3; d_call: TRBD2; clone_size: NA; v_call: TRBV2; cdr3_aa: CASSPGGQPGYTQYF; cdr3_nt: TGTGCCAGCAGTCCGGGAGGGCAACCCGGGTATACGCAGTATTTT
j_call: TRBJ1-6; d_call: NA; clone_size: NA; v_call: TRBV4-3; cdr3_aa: CASSQEAGEIGSPLHF; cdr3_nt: TGCGCCAGCAGCCAAGAAGCAGGGGAGATTGGTTCACCCCTCCACTTT
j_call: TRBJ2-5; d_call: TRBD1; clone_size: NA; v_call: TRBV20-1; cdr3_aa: CSARDQGQGTETQYF; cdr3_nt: TGCAGTGCTAGAGATCAGGGACAGGGTACAGAGACCCAGTACTTC
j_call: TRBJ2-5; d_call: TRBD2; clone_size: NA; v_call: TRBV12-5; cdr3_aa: CASGLGLAETQYF; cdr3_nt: TGTGCTAGTGGTCTGGGACTAGCGGAGACCCAGTACTTC
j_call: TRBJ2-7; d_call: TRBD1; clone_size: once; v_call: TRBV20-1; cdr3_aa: CSAEGQGDYEQYF; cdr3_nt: TGCAGTGCAGAAGGACAGGGGGACTACGAGCAGTACTTC
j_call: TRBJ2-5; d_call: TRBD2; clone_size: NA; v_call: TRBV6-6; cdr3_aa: CASSYSASGETQYF; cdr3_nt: TGTGCCAGCAGTTACTCGGCTAGCGGGGAGACCCAGTACTTC
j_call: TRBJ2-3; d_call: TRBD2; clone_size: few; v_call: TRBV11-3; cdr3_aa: CASSWGTSGNTDTQYF; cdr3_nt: TGTGCCAGCAGCTGGGGGACTAGCGGGAACACAGATACGCAGTATTTT
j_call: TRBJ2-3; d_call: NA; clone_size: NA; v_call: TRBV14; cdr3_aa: CASSQALLPATDTQYF; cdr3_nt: TGTGCCAGCAGCCAAGCCCTCCTGCCGGCCACAGATACGCAGTATTTT
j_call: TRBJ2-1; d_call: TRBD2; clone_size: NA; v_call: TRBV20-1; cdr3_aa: CSADLAGGTDEQFF; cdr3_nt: TGCAGTGCAGACCTAGCGGGGGGTACGGATGAGCAGTTCTTC
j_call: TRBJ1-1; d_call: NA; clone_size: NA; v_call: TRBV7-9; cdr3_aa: CASSTGTREAFF; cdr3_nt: TGTGCCAGCAGCACAGGGACCAGAGAAGCTTTCTTT
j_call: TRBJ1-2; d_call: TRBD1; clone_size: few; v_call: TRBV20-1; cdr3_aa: CSARATGTGVTITNYGYTF; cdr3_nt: TGCAGTGCTAGAGCCACTGGGACAGGGGTGACTATAACTAACTATGGCTACACCTTC
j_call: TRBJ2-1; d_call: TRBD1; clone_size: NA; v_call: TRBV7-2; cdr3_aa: CASSLADDRVNEQFF; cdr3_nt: TGTGCCAGCAGCTTAGCGGATGACAGGGTCAATGAGCAGTTCTTC
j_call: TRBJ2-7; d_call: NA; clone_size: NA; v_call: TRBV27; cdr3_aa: CASSLTAEITYEQYF; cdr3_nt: TGTGCCAGCAGTTTAACAGCAGAGATTACCTACGAGCAGTACTTC
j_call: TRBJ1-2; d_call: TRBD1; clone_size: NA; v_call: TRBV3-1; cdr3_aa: CASRQDRAYGYTF; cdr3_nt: TGTGCCAGCAGACAGGACAGGGCTTATGGCTACACCTTC
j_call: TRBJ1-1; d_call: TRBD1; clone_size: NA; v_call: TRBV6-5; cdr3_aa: CASSYRVTGDNTEAFF; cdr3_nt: TGTGCCAGCAGTTACCGGGTGACAGGGGACAACACTGAAGCTTTCTTT
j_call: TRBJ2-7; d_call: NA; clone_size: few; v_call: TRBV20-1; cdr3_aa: CSARDPIGGTYEQYF; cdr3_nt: TGCAGTGCTAGAGATCCAATAGGCGGAACCTACGAGCAGTACTTC
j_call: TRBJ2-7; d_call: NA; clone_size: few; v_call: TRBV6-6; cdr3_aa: CASSYGQFEQYF; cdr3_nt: TGTGCCAGCAGTTACGGACAGTTCGAGCAGTACTTC
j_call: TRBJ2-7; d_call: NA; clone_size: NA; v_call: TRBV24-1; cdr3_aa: CATSGDGYEQYF; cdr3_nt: TGTGCCACCAGTGGGGACGGCTACGAGCAGTACTTC
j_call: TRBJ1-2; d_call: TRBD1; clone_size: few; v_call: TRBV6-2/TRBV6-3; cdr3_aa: CASSPRDRPYYGYTF; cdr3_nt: TGTGCCAGCAGCCCCCGGGACAGACCGTACTATGGCTACACCTTC
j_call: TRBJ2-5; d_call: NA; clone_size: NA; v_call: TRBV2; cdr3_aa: CASSDPIEGTQYF; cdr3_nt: TGTGCCAGCAGTGACCCTATAGAGGGGACCCAGTACTTC
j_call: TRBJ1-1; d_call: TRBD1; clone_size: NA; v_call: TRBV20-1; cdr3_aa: CSAQGGMNTEAFF; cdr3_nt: TGCAGTGCCCAGGGGGGGATGAACACTGAAGCTTTCTTT
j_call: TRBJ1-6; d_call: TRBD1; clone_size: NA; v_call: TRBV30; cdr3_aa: CAWTGTVNSPLHF; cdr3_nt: TGTGCCTGGACAGGGACAGTTAATTCACCCCTCCACTTT
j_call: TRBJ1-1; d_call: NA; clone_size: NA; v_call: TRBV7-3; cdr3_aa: CASSLNTMNTEAFF; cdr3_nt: TGTGCCAGCAGCTTAAACACTATGAACACTGAAGCTTTCTTT
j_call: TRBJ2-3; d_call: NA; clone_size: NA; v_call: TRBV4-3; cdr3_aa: CASSQRFDTDTQYF; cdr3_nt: TGCGCCAGCAGTCAAAGGTTTGACACAGATACGCAGTATTTT
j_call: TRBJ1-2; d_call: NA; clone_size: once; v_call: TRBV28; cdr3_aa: CASLLRYGVYYGYTF; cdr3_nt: TGTGCCAGCCTACTCCGGTATGGGGTCTACTATGGCTACACCTTC
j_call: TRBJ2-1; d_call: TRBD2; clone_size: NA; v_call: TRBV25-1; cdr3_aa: CASSEFRGGDNEQFF; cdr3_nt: TGTGCCAGCAGTGAATTTCGGGGGGGGGACAATGAGCAGTTCTTC
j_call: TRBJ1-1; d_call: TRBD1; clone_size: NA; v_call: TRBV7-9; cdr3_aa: CASSSGGQLNTEAFF; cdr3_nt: TGTGCCAGCAGCTCAGGGGGACAGCTGAACACTGAAGCTTTCTTT
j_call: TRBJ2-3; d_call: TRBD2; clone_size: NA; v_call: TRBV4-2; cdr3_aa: CASSQDGGGTQYF; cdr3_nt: TGTGCCAGCAGCCAAGATGGGGGGGGGACGCAGTATTTT